Listed here is a single T cell receptor beta chain. This clone was counted ten times or more. Its antigen specificity is not known. Base quality data are lacking; no much larger clone is found one base away. These data belong to a study of OX40 agonist ivuxolimab in advanced cancers. A note on the overall study: Ivuxolimab was a fully human IgG2 agonistic monoclonal antibody targeting the costimulatory receptor OX40 (CD134). Of the 50 to 55 dose-escalation patients, hepatocellular carcinoma was present in roughly 19, melanoma in roughly 15, renal cell carcinoma in 9 and head and neck cancer in 9. Partial responses were achieved by three dose-escalation patients, of whom one had hepatocellular carcinoma and two had cutaneous melanoma. Peripheral TCRbeta sequencing aimed to test whether ivuxolimab altered TCR sequence diversity and caused clonal T-cell expansion. In the dose-escalation cohort, more than 80% of patients were male, and the mean age was roughly 60 years with a range of roughly 20 to 79. Intravenous ivuxolimab was administered to patients every 2 weeks at six dose levels: 0.01, 0.1, 0.3, 1.5, 3 and 10 mg/kg. Prior anti-PD-1, anti-PD-L1 or anti-CTLA-4 therapy was permitted, and checkpoint inhibitors had been received by about two fifths of dose-escalation patients. The monotherapy dose-escalation portion (N ≈ 52 patients) of the phase I ivuxolimab trial is reported in the paper. Overall study results and their limits: Low levels of normalized T-cell clonal expansion were also shown by some nonresponding patients. Which antigens the clonally expanded peripheral T cells were specific for was not determined. After ivuxolimab, expanded clones were on average more numerous among CD8+ T cells than among CD4+ T cells. In partial responders in the 0.1-3.0 mg/kg groups, normalized peripheral clonal expansion was found to be among the lowest, especially among CD8+ T cells. Clonal expansion of both CD4+ and CD8+ blood T cells was observed from baseline to week 6 at doses 0.1 to 3.0 mg/kg.

Genomic DNA was isolated from the sorted cells so that the TCRbeta CDR3 region could be sequenced. TCRbeta CDR3 regions were sequenced using the immunoSEQ Assay. TCRdb re-hosts the immuneACCESS table, in-frame sequences only. Its copies lack some clones; in the studies checked, an unresolved V gene accounts for under half of them, and the cause for the rest is not known. The table for this sample lists roughly 50,000 clones; about 80% of them were counted only once. The ten largest clones capture around 4.2% of the sample. The trial excluded patients who had a history of autoimmune disease or who were on systemic immunosuppression. In every dose cohort, peripheral blood was drawn for TCR sequencing at baseline, cycle 4 day 1, and cycle 7 day 1. The samples were drawn from a first-in-human, open-label, multicenter phase I dose-escalation trial of ivuxolimab. Adults with locally advanced or metastatic melanoma, renal cell, hepatocellular, or head and neck squamous cell carcinoma were enrolled in the trial. Before TCR sequencing, CD4+ T cells and CD8+ T cells were sorted from peripheral blood as separate populations.

V sheds 4 bases and J sheds 3 bases, leaving 18 bases between their ends. CDR1 is given as MNHNS and CDR2 as SASEGT, both from the germline V gene. The CDR3 runs 16 amino acids, cysteine and phenylalanine included. The kept DNA is CDR3 alone, 48 bases in frame from the first base. This specimen was CD4+ or CD8+ T cells sorted from blood, taken in a trial of the OX40 agonist ivuxolimab. The chain was built from TRBV6-1 and TRBJ1-1; a weak D assignment points to TRBD1 (6 bases agree). This clonotype originated in an adult with an advanced solid tumor such as melanoma, head and neck, liver or kidney cancer. The CDR3 protein sequence reads: CASSAGTSRKDTEAFF. The sequenced DNA: TGTGCCAGCAGTGCGGGGACAAGCCGGAAGGACACTGAAGCTTTCTTT.